The 7 T cell receptor beta chains presented below share a single source sample, sequenced in a study of cytomegalovirus exposure and HLA in healthy donors (dated by TCRdb to the late 2010s). Libraries were built with the immunoSEQ multiplex PCR assay. For the multiplex PCR, a mixture combining 60 forward primers for TCR Vbeta segments and 13 reverse primers for TCR Jbeta segments was used. Not all clones reach the TCRdb copy of this immuneACCESS table, which keeps in-frame sequences only. Checked studies attribute under half of the gap to unresolved V genes and leave the rest unexplained. Present in this sample are 150,000 to 200,000 clones, approximately 82% of which were seen just once. The ten largest clones capture about 1.6% of the sample. Sequencing was carried out using PBMCs. These receptors originate from a male donor in good health and CMV-seronegative.

V is TRBV7-8 and J is TRBJ2-7; possible D gene TRBD2, 6 bases. Germline assignment: CDR1 SGHVS and CDR2 FQNEAQ. The V gene lost 5 bases and the J gene lost 2 bases, with 16 bases spanning the gap. The CDR3 extends over 15 amino acids. CDR3 region: CASSAYRASAYEQYF. The CDR3 coding sequence is TGTGCCAGCAGCGCCTATCGGGCTAGCGCCTACGAGCAGTACTTC.

The chain combines TRBV29-1 with TRBJ2-7; 9 bases are shared with TRBD2. This CDR3 spans 16 amino acids. In germline, CDR1 is SQVTM, CDR2 ANQGSEA. Unmatched junction bases numbered 13, after V lost 0 bases and J lost 7 bases. This chain's CDR3 is CSVEDHQSGRTGEQYF. For the CDR3, the DNA is TGCAGCGTTGAAGATCATCAGAGCGGGAGGACGGGAGAGCAGTACTTC.

This chain links TRBV11-2 with TRBJ2-7; 12 positions agree with TRBD2. Germline trimming cut 6 bases from V and 3 bases from J; bases unmatched to any gene: 18. CDR1 and CDR2 from the germline V gene are SGHAT and FQNNGV. CDR3 length equals 19 residues. The CDR3 protein is CASSPDLAGGLVAIYEQYF. Written as DNA, the CDR3 is TGTGCCAGCAGTCCCGACCTAGCGGGAGGGCTGGTTGCTATCTACGAGCAGTACTTC.

Turning to this clone: Compared with germline, one end of the junction differs, possibly owing to a read error. The J gene is TRBJ2-3, the V gene TRBV5-4; 7 bases line up with TRBD2. The CDR3 spans 12 residues. Germline-derived CDR1 and CDR2 are SGHNT and YYREEE (reference sequence). The CDR3 sequence: CASSTPLTSSNF. DNA of the CDR3: TGTGCCAGCAGCACCCCCCTGACTAGCTCGAATTTT.

The rearrangement uses TRBV2 and TRBJ2-3; 7 bases align to TRBD2. CDR3 size: 14 residues. Germline trimming cut 2 bases from V and 3 bases from J; bases unmatched to any gene: 2. Germline CDR1 and CDR2: SNHLY and FYNNEI. For the CDR3, the DNA is TGTGCCAGCAGTGAACTCGGGGGGACAGATACGCAGTATTTT. Amino acids: CASSELGGTDTQYF.

This clone was detected once. The rearrangement joins TRBV9 to TRBJ2-1; D is unresolved. Germline assignment: CDR1 SGDLS and CDR2 YYNGEE. This CDR3 is built from 11 residues. Trimming stripped 4 bases from V and 8 bases from J, with 7 bases between. DNA of the CDR3: TGTGCCAGCAGCTCACGGTATGAGCAGTTCTTC. Protein product: CASSSRYEQFF. Full variable domain (remainder filled in from reference TRBV9 and TRBJ2-1): DSGVTQTPKHLITATGQRVTLRCSPRSGDLSVYWYQQSLDQGLQFLIQYYNGEERAKGNILERFSAQQFPDLHSELNLSSLELGDSALYFCASSSRYEQFFGPGTRLTVL.

The gene calls are TRBV28 and TRBJ1-2, with 8 positions matching TRBD1. Germline loops: CDR1 MDHEN, CDR2 SYDVKM. J lost 4 bases, V lost 5 bases, and 9 bases had no gene match. The CDR3 sequence is 15 residues long. The CDR3, as DNA: TGTGCCAGCAGTCTTGGACAGGGACTCGCCTATGGCTACACCTTC. Its protein is CASSLGQGLAYGYTF.